What follows are 14 T cell receptor beta chains derived from one specimen sequenced in a study of blood T cell repertoires in COVID-19. Method: immunoSEQ multiplex PCR; TCRdb's copy keeps in-frame clones and lacks some. The sample carries 100,000 to 120,000 clones, nearly 90% recorded once. The sequenced sample consisted of peripheral blood. The receptor source for this set is a human donor in a cohort sampled during active COVID-19.

The rearrangement uses TRBV19 and TRBJ1-2; D call uncertain. The CDR3 runs to 13 residues. Trimming took off 7 bases at V and 3 bases at J, with 12 bases between the two ends. Germline V gene sequence: CDR1 LNHDA, CDR2 SQIVND (reference sequence). Written as DNA, the CDR3 is TGTGCCAGTACTAAAGGAGACTACTATGGCTACACCTTC. Its protein is CASTKGDYYGYTF.

The chain joins TRBV29-1 to TRBJ2-1; 12 nucleotides match TRBD2. With 6 bases clipped from V and 8 bases from J, the junction kept 5 bases outside the gene matches. The CDR3 runs 13 residues. CDR1 is SQVTM and CDR2 is ANQGSEA in the germline V gene. The CDR3 loop is CSVRTSGDYEQFF. CDR3 DNA: TGCAGCGTCCGGACTAGCGGGGACTATGAGCAGTTCTTC.

The V gene is TRBV6-5, the J gene TRBJ1-2, with D possibly TRBD1 on 5 matching bases. Germline CDR1 reads MNHEY; CDR2 reads SVGAGI. V was trimmed by 7 bases and J by 7 bases, leaving 19 bases between them. The CDR3 has 14 amino acids. CDR3 protein: CASTPQVRGFGYTF. DNA of the CDR3: TGTGCCAGCACCCCACAGGTCCGTGGGTTTGGCTACACCTTC.

This chain uses TRBV19 with TRBJ1-2; TRBD1 matches 7 bases. Looked up from germline, CDR1 is LNHDA and CDR2 is SQIVND (reference sequence). After removal of 5 bases from V and 2 bases from J, the junction contained 5 bases not matched to a gene. This CDR3 contains 14 residues. The CDR3 spells CASSATGANYGYTF. CDR3 sequence (DNA): TGTGCCAGTAGTGCCACAGGGGCCAACTATGGCTACACCTTC. Supplemented by reference TRBV19 and TRBJ1-2, the full variable domain reads DGGITQSPKYLFRKEGQNVTLSCEQNLNHDAMYWYRQDPGQGLRLIYYSQIVNDFQKGDIAEGYSVSREKKESFPLTVTSAQKNPTAFYLCASSATGANYGYTFGSGTRLTVV.

This sequence joins TRBV7-9 and TRBJ1-5; unclear D gene. Trimming stripped 1 base from V and 4 bases from J, with 5 bases between. The CDR3 runs to 13 residues. CDR1 and CDR2 (germline): SEHNR, FQNEAQ (reference sequence). The CDR3 DNA reads TGTGCCAGCAGCTTAGAGGAGAATCAGCCCCAGCATTTT. It translates to CASSLEENQPQHF.

V gene TRBV21-1 combines with J gene TRBJ2-7; no check of the table's D call, TRBD2, against the DNA was made. TRBV21-1 is classified as a pseudogene. CDR3 length: 14 residues. CDR3 region: CASSLVRELYEQYF. The CDR3 DNA is TGTGCCAGCAGCTTGGTAAGAGAGTTGTACGAGCAGTACTTC.

The chain employs TRBV6-5 and TRBJ2-3, with a tentative D call TRBD2 (5 bases). Germline CDR1 reads MNHEY; CDR2 reads SVGAGI. The V end lost 7 bases, the J end lost 10 bases, and 9 bases lay between the germline ends. The CDR3 has 10 amino acids. CDR3 in amino acids: CASKDSAQYF. The CDR3 nucleotides read TGTGCCAGCAAGGACTCTGCGCAGTATTTT.

The chain links TRBV6-4 to TRBJ2-7, with D perhaps TRBD2 (5 bases). CDR3 length: 10 amino acids. V was clipped by 11 bases and J by 6 bases, with 11 bases between them. Per germline, CDR1 MRHNA and CDR2 SNTAGT. The CDR3 nucleotides read TGTGCCCGAGGGTGCTGCGAGCAGTACTTC. Translating it yields CARGCCEQYF.

The chain recombines TRBV5-4 with TRBJ2-2; TRBD1 agrees at 7 bases. CDR1 and CDR2 (germline): SGHNT, YYREEE (reference sequence). CDR3 length: 13 amino acids. Unmatched junction bases numbered 3, after V lost 3 bases and J lost 7 bases. CDR3 amino acids: CASSWDSLGELFF. CDR3 coding DNA: TGTGCCAGCAGCTGGGACAGCCTCGGGGAGCTGTTTTTT.

A single count supports this clone. This CDR3 is CASSYGDSAETQYF. CDR3 in DNA: TGTGCCAGCAGTTACGGGGACTCAGCGGAGACCCAGTACTTC. V is TRBV6-2 or TRBV6-3 and J is TRBJ2-5, with D maybe TRBD2 (6 bases). The CDR3 consists of 14 residues. Trimming cost V 2 bases and J 5 bases, with 12 bases left between them. The germline CDR1 and CDR2 sequences are MNHEY and SVGEGT.

The chain combines TRBV19 with TRBJ1-2; 10 nucleotides match TRBD1. Trimming cost V 1 base and J 5 bases; bases outside gene matches: 4. The CDR3 consists of 15 residues. The germline V gene has CDR1 LNHDA and CDR2 SQIVND (reference sequence). CDR3 sequence: CASSIGTGGIYGYTF. In DNA form, the CDR3 reads TGTGCCAGTAGTATAGGGACAGGGGGGATATATGGCTACACCTTC.

The chain combines TRBV20-1 with TRBJ2-1; 7 bases agree with TRBD2. Trimming removed 3 bases from V and 10 bases from J; junction bases left unmatched: 12. The CDR3 length is 14 residues. CDR1 is DFQATT and CDR2 is SNEGSKA in the germline V gene (reference sequence). The DNA for the CDR3 is TGCAGTGCTAGTGAAGGGAGGGCTTCGGGGGAGCAGTTCTTC. Translation: CSASEGRASGEQFF.

The chain employs TRBV2 and TRBJ1-1; D might be TRBD1 (5 bases). Germline CDR1 and CDR2: SNHLY and FYNNEI. Trimming pared 8 bases from V and 4 bases from J, leaving 23 bases between. The length of the CDR3 is 16 residues. The CDR3 nucleotides read TGTGCCAGCTTCGAGGGCTTGGGAGGGGAGTTCACTGAAGCTTTCTTT. Its translation: CASFEGLGGEFTEAFF.

The chain recombines TRBV6-1 with TRBJ1-1; 7 bases line up with TRBD1. The CDR3 is 16 residues long. The germline V gene encodes CDR1 MNHNS and CDR2 SASEGT. V shed 2 bases and J 1 base; nucleotides not matched to a gene: 7. CDR3 in amino acids: CASSERITGENTEAFF. CDR3 DNA sequence: TGTGCCAGCAGTGAAAGGATAACAGGGGAGAACACTGAAGCTTTCTTT.